This entry is about one T cell receptor beta chain. The length of the CDR3 is 16 residues. These data come from a study of blood T cell repertoires in COVID-19. Overall study context: Italy, Spain and the United States were the sources of the convalescent and acute COVID-19 samples. From T cells, B-cell-depleted T cells, or PBMCs came the material, which was cDNA or gDNA.

Authors' processing steps: Reference gene primer amplification gave nucleated cell count estimates. Generated by immunoSEQ multiplex PCR, the TCRdb table keeps only in-frame clones and is missing some. That table supplies the V and J calls and clone size; D and trimming were determined from the DNA. Altogether 90,000 to 100,000 clones are present, about 88% being singletons, with the ten largest covering more than 1.5%. This chain links TRBV21-1 with TRBJ1-5. TRBV21-1 is an annotated pseudogene. Sequencing was performed on peripheral blood. This TCR was recovered from a man aged 80 or over with acute or convalescent COVID-19. The CDR3 DNA is TGTGCCAGCAGCAAAGCTCCCCAGGGAGGTGATCAGCCCCAGCATTTT. Its protein is CASSKAPQGGDQPQHF.